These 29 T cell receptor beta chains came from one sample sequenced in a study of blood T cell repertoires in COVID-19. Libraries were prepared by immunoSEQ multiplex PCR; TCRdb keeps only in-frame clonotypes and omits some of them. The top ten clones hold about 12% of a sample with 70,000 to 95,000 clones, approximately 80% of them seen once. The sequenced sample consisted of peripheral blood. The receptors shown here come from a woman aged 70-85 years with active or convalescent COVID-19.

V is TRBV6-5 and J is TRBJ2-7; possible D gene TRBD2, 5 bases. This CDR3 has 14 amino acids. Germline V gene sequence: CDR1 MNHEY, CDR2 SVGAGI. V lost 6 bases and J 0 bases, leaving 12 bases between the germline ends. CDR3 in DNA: TGTGCCAGCAGGGCGGAGAGGGTCTCCTACGAGCAGTACTTC. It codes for CASRAERVSYEQYF.

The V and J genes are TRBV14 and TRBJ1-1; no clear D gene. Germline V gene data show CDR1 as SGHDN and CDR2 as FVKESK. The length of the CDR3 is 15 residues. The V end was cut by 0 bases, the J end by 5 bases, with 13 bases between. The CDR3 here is CASSQDILRRTEAFF. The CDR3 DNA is TGTGCCAGCAGCCAAGATATACTAAGGAGGACTGAAGCTTTCTTT.

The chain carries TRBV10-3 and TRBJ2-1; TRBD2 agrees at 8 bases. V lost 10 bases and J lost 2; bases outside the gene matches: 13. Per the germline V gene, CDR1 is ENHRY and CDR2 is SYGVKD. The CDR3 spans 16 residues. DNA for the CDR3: TGTGCCACCACCCCTTGGTCGGGACTAGCCTACAATGAGCAGTTCTTC. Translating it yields CATTPWSGLAYNEQFF.

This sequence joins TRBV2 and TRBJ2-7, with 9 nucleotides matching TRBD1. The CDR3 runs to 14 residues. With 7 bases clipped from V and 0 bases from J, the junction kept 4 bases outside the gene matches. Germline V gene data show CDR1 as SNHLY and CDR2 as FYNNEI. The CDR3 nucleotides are TGTGCCAGCACGGGGACAGGGAGCTCCTACGAGCAGTACTTC. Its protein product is CASTGTGSSYEQYF.

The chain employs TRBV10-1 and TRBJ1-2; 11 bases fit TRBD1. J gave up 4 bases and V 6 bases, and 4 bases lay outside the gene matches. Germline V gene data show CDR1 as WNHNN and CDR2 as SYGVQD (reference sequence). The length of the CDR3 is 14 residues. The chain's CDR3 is CASSSGTGGYGYTF. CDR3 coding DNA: TGCGCCAGCAGCTCCGGGACAGGGGGCTATGGCTACACCTTC.

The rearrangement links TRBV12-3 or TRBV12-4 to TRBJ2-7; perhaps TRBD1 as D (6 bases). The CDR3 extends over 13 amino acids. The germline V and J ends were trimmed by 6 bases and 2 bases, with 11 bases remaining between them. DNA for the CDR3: TGTGCCAGCAGCCCAGGGGCCCCCTACGAGCAGTACTTC. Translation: CASSPGAPYEQYF.

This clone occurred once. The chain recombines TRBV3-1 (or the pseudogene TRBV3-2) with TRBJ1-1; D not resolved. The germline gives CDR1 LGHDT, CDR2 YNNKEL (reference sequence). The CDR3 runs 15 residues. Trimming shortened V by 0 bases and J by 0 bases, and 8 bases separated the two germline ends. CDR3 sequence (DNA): TGTGCCAGCAGCCAAGATATGGCCGTGAACACTGAAGCTTTCTTT. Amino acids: CASSQDMAVNTEAFF.

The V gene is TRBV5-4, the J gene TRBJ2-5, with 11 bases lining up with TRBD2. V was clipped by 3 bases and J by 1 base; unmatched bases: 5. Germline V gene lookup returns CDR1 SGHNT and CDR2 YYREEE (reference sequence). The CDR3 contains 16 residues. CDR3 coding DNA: TGTGCCAGCAGCTCGACTAGCGGGAATACCCAAGAGACCCAGTACTTC. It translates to CASSSTSGNTQETQYF.

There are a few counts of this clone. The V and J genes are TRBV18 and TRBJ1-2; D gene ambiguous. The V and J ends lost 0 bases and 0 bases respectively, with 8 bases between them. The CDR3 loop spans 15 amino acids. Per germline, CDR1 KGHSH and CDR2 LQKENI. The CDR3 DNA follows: TGTGCCAGCTCACCACCTTCGGGTTCTAACTATGGCTACACCTTC. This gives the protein CASSPPSGSNYGYTF.

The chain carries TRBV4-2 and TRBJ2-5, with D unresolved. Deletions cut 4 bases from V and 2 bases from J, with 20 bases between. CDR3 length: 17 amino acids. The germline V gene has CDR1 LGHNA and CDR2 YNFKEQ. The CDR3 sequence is CASSRSPPPSTQETQYF. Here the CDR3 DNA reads TGTGCCAGCAGCCGCTCACCCCCCCCTTCCACACAAGAGACCCAGTACTTC.

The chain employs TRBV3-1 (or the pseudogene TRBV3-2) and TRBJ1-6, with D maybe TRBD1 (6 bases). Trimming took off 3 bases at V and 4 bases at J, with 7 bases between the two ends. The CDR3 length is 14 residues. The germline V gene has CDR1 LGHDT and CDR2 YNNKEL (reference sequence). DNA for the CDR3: TGTGCCAGCAGCCACGGACAGTATAATTCACCCCTCCACTTT. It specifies CASSHGQYNSPLHF.

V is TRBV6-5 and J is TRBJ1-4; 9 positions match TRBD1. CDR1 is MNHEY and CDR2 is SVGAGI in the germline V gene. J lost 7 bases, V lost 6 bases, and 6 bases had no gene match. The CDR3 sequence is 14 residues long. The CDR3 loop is CASSGQGLIEKLFF. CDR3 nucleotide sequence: TGTGCCAGCAGCGGACAGGGGTTGATTGAAAAACTGTTTTTT.

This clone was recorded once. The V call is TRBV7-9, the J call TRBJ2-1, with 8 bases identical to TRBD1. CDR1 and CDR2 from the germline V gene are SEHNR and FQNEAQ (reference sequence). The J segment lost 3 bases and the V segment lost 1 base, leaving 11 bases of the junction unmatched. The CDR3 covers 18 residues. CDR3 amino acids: CASSLGTGFMGFYNEQFF. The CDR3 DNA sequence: TGTGCCAGCAGCTTAGGGACAGGGTTTATGGGATTCTACAATGAGCAGTTCTTC.

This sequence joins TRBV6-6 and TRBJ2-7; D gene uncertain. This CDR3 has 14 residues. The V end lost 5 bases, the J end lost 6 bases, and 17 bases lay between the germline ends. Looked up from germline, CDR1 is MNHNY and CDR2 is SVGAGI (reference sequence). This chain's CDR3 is CASSPGGLPLEQYF. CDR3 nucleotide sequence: TGTGCCAGCAGTCCTGGCGGCCTTCCCCTCGAGCAGTACTTC.

The CDR3 region has the DNA TGTGCCAGCTCGGAAGAGGGTAGGGCCAATCAGCCCCAGCATTTT. This sequence encodes CASSEEGRANQPQHF. The rearrangement joins TRBV18 to TRBJ1-5; D is unresolved. Germline V gene sequence: CDR1 KGHSH, CDR2 LQKENI. This CDR3 spans 15 amino acids. The germline V and J ends were trimmed by 6 bases and 3 bases, with 15 bases remaining between them.

This CDR3 is CASSKAGTGGIRGYTF. For the CDR3, the DNA is TGTGCCAGCAGCAAAGCGGGGACAGGGGGCATTCGAGGCTACACCTTC. J is TRBJ1-2 and V is TRBV21-1; the DNA was not used to check the table's D call, TRBD1. TRBV21-1 constitutes a pseudogene. The CDR3 covers 16 residues.

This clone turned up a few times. This chain's CDR3 is CASSAGQGAYTEAFF. For the CDR3, the DNA is TGTGCCAGCAGCGCTGGACAGGGGGCCTACACTGAAGCTTTCTTT. The rearrangement joins TRBV7-9 to TRBJ1-1; 11 nucleotides agree with TRBD1. CDR1 and CDR2 from the germline V gene are SEHNR and FQNEAQ (reference sequence). V dropped 5 bases and J dropped 3; count of bases not matched to a gene: 5. The CDR3 runs 15 residues. The whole variable domain, remainder taken from reference TRBV7-9 and TRBJ1-1, is DTGVSQNPRHKITKRGQNVTFRCDPISEHNRLYWYRQTLGQGPEFLTYFQNEAQLEKSRLLSDRFSAERPKGSFSTLEIQRTEQGDSAMYLCASSAGQGAYTEAFFGQGTRLTVV.

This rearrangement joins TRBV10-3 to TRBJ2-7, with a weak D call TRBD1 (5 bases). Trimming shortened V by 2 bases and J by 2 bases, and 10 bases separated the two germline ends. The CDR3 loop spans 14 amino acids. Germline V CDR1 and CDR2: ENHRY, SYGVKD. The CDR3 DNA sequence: TGTGCCATCAGTGAGCCAGGGAAGACCTACGAGCAGTACTTC. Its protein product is CAISEPGKTYEQYF.

Written as DNA, the CDR3 is TGTGCCAGCAGCTTAGGAGGTAGCGGGGGTACCGGGGAGCTGTTTTTT. This translates into CASSLGGSGGTGELFF. The gene calls are TRBV7-2 and TRBJ2-2; 9 nucleotides align to TRBD2. Germline trimming cut 1 base from V and 5 bases from J; bases unmatched to any gene: 5. Looked up from germline, CDR1 is SGHTA and CDR2 is FQGNSA. The CDR3 has 16 residues.

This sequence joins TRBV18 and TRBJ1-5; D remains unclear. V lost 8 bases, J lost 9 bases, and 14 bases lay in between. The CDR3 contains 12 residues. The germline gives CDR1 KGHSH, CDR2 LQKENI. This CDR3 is CASAPGVGPQHF. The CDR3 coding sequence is TGTGCCAGCGCCCCCGGGGTCGGGCCCCAGCATTTT.

CDR3 sequence (DNA): TGTGCCAGCAGCGCCCAAGGGGGACTAGCTATCTACGAGCAGTACTTC. Its translation: CASSAQGGLAIYEQYF. The chain carries TRBV7-2 and TRBJ2-7; 9 nucleotides line up with TRBD2. Germline CDR1 reads SGHTA; CDR2 reads FQGNSA. With 5 bases clipped from V and 3 bases from J, the junction kept 11 bases outside the gene matches. The CDR3 has 16 amino acids.

Here the CDR3 DNA reads TGTGCCAGCAGCCAAGATCGGAACTATGGCTACACCTTC. Protein: CASSQDRNYGYTF. This chain connects TRBV6-2 or TRBV6-3 to TRBJ1-2; D gene unclear. The CDR3 has 13 residues. The V and J ends lost 6 bases and 2 bases respectively, with 10 bases between them. Per germline, CDR1 MNHEY and CDR2 SVGEGT.

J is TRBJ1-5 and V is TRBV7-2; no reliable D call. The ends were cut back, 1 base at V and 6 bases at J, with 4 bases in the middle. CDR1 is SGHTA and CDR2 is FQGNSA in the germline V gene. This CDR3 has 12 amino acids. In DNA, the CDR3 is TGTGCCAGCAGCTTAGGGAGTCAGCCCCAGCATTTT. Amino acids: CASSLGSQPQHF.

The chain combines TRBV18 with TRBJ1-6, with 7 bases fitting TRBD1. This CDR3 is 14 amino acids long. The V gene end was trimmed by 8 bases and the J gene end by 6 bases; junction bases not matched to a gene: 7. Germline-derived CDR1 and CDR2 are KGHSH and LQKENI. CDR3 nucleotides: TGTGCCAGCACCACAGGGGCAGTTAATTCACCCCTCCACTTT. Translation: CASTTGAVNSPLHF. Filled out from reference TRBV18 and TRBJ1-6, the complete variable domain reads NAGVMQNPRHLVRRRGQEARLRCSPMKGHSHVYWYRQLPEEGLKFMVYLQKENIIDESGMPKERFSAEFPKEGPSILRIQQVVRGDSAAYFCASTTGAVNSPLHFGNGTRLTVT.

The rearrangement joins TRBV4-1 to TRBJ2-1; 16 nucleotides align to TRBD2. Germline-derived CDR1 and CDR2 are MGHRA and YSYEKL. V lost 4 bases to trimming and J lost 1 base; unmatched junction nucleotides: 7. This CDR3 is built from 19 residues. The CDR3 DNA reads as TGCGCCAGCAGCCGCGTGGGACTAGCGGGGGGGATATCCTACAATGAGCAGTTCTTC. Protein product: CASSRVGLAGGISYNEQFF.

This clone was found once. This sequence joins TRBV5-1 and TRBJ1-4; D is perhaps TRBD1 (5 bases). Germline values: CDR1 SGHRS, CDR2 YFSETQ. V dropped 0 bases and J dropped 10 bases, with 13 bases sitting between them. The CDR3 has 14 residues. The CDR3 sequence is CASSLDYQGGKLFF. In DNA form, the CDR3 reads TGCGCCAGCAGCTTGGATTATCAGGGAGGAAAACTGTTTTTT.

In DNA form, the CDR3 reads TGTGCCAGCAGCTCCGGGGACGAGCAGTACTTC. It yields the protein CASSSGDEQYF. The chain employs TRBV7-2 and TRBJ2-7; possibly TRBD2 for D (5 bases). Trimming stripped 4 bases from V and 5 bases from J, with 6 bases between. CDR3 length: 11 amino acids. The germline V gene encodes CDR1 SGHTA and CDR2 FQGNSA.

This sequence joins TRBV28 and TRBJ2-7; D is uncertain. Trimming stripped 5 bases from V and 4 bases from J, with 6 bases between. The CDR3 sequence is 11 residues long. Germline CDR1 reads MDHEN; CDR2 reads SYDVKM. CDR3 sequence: CASSPRYEQYF. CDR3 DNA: TGTGCCAGCAGTCCCCGGTACGAGCAGTACTTC.

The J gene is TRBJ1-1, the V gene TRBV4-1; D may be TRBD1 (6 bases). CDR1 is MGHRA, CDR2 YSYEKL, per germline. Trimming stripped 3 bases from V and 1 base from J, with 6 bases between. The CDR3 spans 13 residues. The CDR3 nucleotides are TGCGCCAGCAGCCAGGACAGGAACACTGAAGCTTTCTTT. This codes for CASSQDRNTEAFF.